In its sample, the clone carrying this T cell receptor beta chain was seen once. These data are taken from a study of blood T cell repertoires in COVID-19. Study background: Some COVID-19 samples were acute and others convalescent; all came from the United States, Italy and Spain. T cells, B-cell-depleted T cells, or PBMCs supplied cDNA or gDNA.

Unmatched junction bases numbered 6, after V lost 6 bases and J lost 4 bases. This CDR3 is 14 amino acids long. Germline-derived CDR1 and CDR2 are MNHEY and SVGAGI. Followed longitudinally, the Seattle patients had been enrolled during active infection. The repertoire was sequenced with immunoSEQ multiplex PCR; TCRdb's copy has only in-frame clones and lacks some. The data contain 250,000 to 350,000 clones, almost 90% of them seen just once; the ten biggest clones take up approximately 10%. The sample consisted of peripheral blood. This TCR came from a woman in her twenties or thirties with COVID-19, enrolled during active disease. The rearrangement uses TRBV6-5 and TRBJ2-7, with TRBD1 matching over 10 bases. CDR3 sequence: CASSPGTGVYEQYF. CDR3 nucleotides: TGTGCCAGCAGCCCCGGGACAGGGGTTTACGAGCAGTACTTC.